Listed below are T cell receptor beta chains from one sample, sequenced in a study of cytomegalovirus exposure and HLA in healthy donors. Profiled with immunoSEQ multiplex PCR; TCRdb holds only in-frame clones, not every one. Altogether under 130,000 clones are present, roughly three quarters being singletons, with the ten largest covering around 5.1%. Input material: PBMCs. The origin of the receptors is a male donor in good health and CMV-seronegative. The CDR3 runs from the conserved cysteine through the conserved F or W. The D gene is left open where the match is weak. Part of the rows lack a size; the others show once, few, many or a class for expanded clones.

D	V	size	J	CDR3	DNA
NA	TRBV30	few	TRBJ1-5	CAWSRGLNQPQHF	TGTGCCTGGAGTAGGGGCCTTAATCAGCCCCAGCATTTT
TRBD2	TRBV2	few	TRBJ2-2	CASSESGRSGGELFF	TGTGCCAGCAGTGAGAGCGGGAGGAGTGGCGGGGAGCTGTTTTTT
TRBD2	TRBV4-3	NA	TRBJ2-3	CASSYQRESTDTQYF	TGCGCCAGCAGCTACCAGCGGGAGAGCACAGATACGCAGTATTTT
NA	TRBV9	NA	TRBJ2-2	CASSVNQGWGGELFF	TGTGCCAGCAGCGTGAATCAGGGTTGGGGCGGGGAGCTGTTTTTT
TRBD2	TRBV7-2	few	TRBJ2-7	CASSLVPGGTPYEQYF	TGTGCCAGCAGCTTAGTCCCGGGAGGAACCCCCTACGAGCAGTACTTC
NA	TRBV4-3	NA	TRBJ1-6	CASSRAGHNSPLHF	TGCGCCAGCAGCCGCGCGGGTCATAATTCACCCCTCCACTTT
NA	TRBV27	NA	TRBJ1-5	CASSSGGLLNQPQHF	TGTGCCAGCAGTTCGGGGGGACTACTCAATCAGCCCCAGCATTTT
NA	TRBV7-7	NA	TRBJ2-5	CASSPHPGRSLETQYF	TGTGCCAGCAGCCCACACCCGGGAAGGTCCTTAGAGACCCAGTACTTC
NA	TRBV11-3	once	TRBJ1-2	CASSSTVDYGYTF	TGTGCCAGCAGCTCGACAGTTGACTATGGCTACACCTTC
NA	TRBV6-1	NA	TRBJ1-5	CASSELGNLGNQPQHF	TGTGCCAGCAGTGAATTGGGCAATCTCGGCAATCAGCCCCAGCATTTT
NA	TRBV6-1	NA	TRBJ2-1	CASRWVSAGYNEQFF	TGTGCCAGCAGATGGGTTTCGGCGGGCTACAATGAGCAGTTCTTC
NA	TRBV2	NA	TRBJ2-2	CASSETDQRTGELFF	TGTGCCAGCAGTGAAACGGACCAGCGGACCGGGGAGCTGTTTTTT
NA	TRBV19	NA	TRBJ2-1	CASSMGVSGSYNEQFF	TGTGCCAGTAGTATGGGGGTTAGCGGCTCCTACAATGAGCAGTTCTTC
TRBD2	TRBV10-1	NA	TRBJ2-3	CASSESAGGTDTQYF	TGCGCCAGCAGTGAGTCAGCGGGAGGAACAGATACGCAGTATTTT
TRBD2	TRBV7-2	NA	TRBJ2-7	CASSLGGSPYEQYF	TGTGCCAGCAGCTTAGGCGGGAGTCCCTACGAGCAGTACTTC
TRBD1	TRBV7-8	NA	TRBJ2-5	CASSRWARIGTGGVDQETQYF	TGTGCCAGCAGCCGATGGGCACGGATCGGGACAGGGGGAGTTGACCAAGAGACCCAGTACTTC
NA	TRBV2	few	TRBJ1-5	CASSRGGAGNQPQHF	TGTGCCAGCAGTAGAGGAGGGGCTGGCAATCAGCCCCAGCATTTT
NA	TRBV7-3	once	TRBJ2-3	CASSLRGMADTQYF	TGTGCCAGCAGCTTACGCGGGATGGCAGATACGCAGTATTTT
TRBD2	TRBV23-1	NA	TRBJ2-1	CASSQSKAGEVTYNEQFF	TGCGCCAGCAGTCAATCGAAAGCGGGAGAGGTAACCTACAATGAGCAGTTCTTC
TRBD2	TRBV7-2	NA	TRBJ2-1	CASSRRTSGRNEQFF	TGTGCCAGCAGCCGCAGGACTAGCGGGAGGAATGAGCAGTTCTTC
NA	TRBV5-6	NA	TRBJ1-2	CASSPSGTGGLGYTF	TGTGCCAGCAGCCCTTCCGGGACGGGGGGGCTTGGCTACACCTTC
NA	TRBV9	NA	TRBJ2-3	CASSVEWGRQGTQYF	TGTGCCAGCAGCGTAGAATGGGGGAGGCAGGGTACGCAGTATTTT
TRBD2	TRBV11-2	NA	TRBJ2-5	CASRGLAGPQWTQYF	TGTGCCAGCAGGGGACTAGCGGGACCGCAATGGACCCAGTACTTC
NA	TRBV7-2	NA	TRBJ1-2	CASSLASGRGYTF	TGTGCCAGCAGCTTAGCGTCAGGGCGCGGCTACACCTTC
NA	TRBV7-2	NA	TRBJ2-7	CASSARFGYEQYF	TGTGCCAGCAGCGCCCGCTTCGGGTACGAGCAGTACTTC
NA	TRBV15	NA	TRBJ2-3	CATRVRGDTDTQYF	TGTGCCACCAGGGTTCGCGGAGACACAGATACGCAGTATTTT
TRBD1	TRBV6-4	many	TRBJ2-1	CASSDSAGTANNEQFF	TGTGCCAGCAGTGACTCCGCTGGGACAGCTAACAATGAGCAGTTCTTC
NA	TRBV7-9	NA	TRBJ1-5	CASSLGGYQPQHF	TGTGCCAGCAGCCTCGGGGGGTACCAGCCCCAGCATTTT